This T cell receptor beta chain is from a study of cytomegalovirus exposure and HLA in healthy donors. Overall study context: The Caucasian-associated ancestry cluster contained 75% to 85% of the approximately 390 genotyped donors. Study-level points and caveats: It emerged from a later analysis that several of the most significant clusters appeared to be linked to common viral pathogens. On later analysis, the bulk of CMV-associated TCR beta chains appeared to be HLA-restricted.

The CDR3 is made up of 15 amino acids. V lost 5 bases and J lost 0; bases outside the gene matches: 5. The germline V gene encodes CDR1 SGHAT and CDR2 FQNNGV. The PCR employed 60 Vbeta primers together with 13 Jbeta primers. Assay used: immunoSEQ multiplex PCR; TCRdb lists only in-frame clones, some missing. Its listing shows around 75,000 clones. Notes on this clone: Antigen: not known.

Sequencing was carried out using PBMCs. The receptor's source is a man aged 50 to 59 in good health and CMV-seropositive. This rearrangement joins TRBV11-2 to TRBJ2-7; 9 nucleotides match TRBD1. The CDR3 is CASSIGTGPSYEQYF. The DNA of the CDR3 is TGTGCCAGCAGCATAGGGACAGGGCCCTCCTACGAGCAGTACTTC.